This is a list of T cell receptor beta chains from one sample in a study of cytomegalovirus exposure and HLA in healthy donors. The repertoire was sequenced with immunoSEQ multiplex PCR; TCRdb's copy has only in-frame clones and lacks some. The top ten clones hold 6.5% to 8.5% of a sample with some 150,000 clones, under 10% of them seen once. The source material was PBMCs. Every receptor here comes from a woman in her thirties or forties in good health and CMV-seropositive. Each CDR3 is given with its conserved first and last residue. A D gene is named only where the DNA matches it firmly. Clone size is given for some rows only: seen once, a few or many times, or a class if the clone is expanded.

d_call cdr3_length clone_size j_call v_call cdr3_nt cdr3_aa
. 16 . TRBJ2-1 TRBV15 TGTGCCACCAGCGGGGGGCGGGGGTTTCCCTACAATGAGCAGTTCTTC CATSGGRGFPYNEQFF
. 18 . TRBJ2-2 TRBV5-1 TGCGCCAGCAGCCTGTCCCCTTCCAGGGTAGAGAACACCGGGGAGCTGTTTTTT CASSLSPSRVENTGELFF
TRBD2 14 . TRBJ2-2 TRBV2 TGTGCCAGCAGAGCGGGGGGGCGCACCGGGGAGCTGTTTTTT CASRAGGRTGELFF
. 14 . TRBJ1-1 TRBV7-2 TGTGCCAGCAGCTTAGTAGGGGGGAACACTGAAGCTTTCTTT CASSLVGGNTEAFF
TRBD2 15 few TRBJ2-5 TRBV4-2 TGTGCCAGCAGCCAAGCGCCTAGCGGGGAAGAGACCCAGTACTTC CASSQAPSGEETQYF
TRBD2 18 few TRBJ2-7 TRBV7-2 TGTGCCAGCAGCTTAGCGCGGAAGGTCAAGCGGGGGCTCTACGAGCAGTACTTC CASSLARKVKRGLYEQYF
. 19 . TRBJ1-5 TRBV19 TGTGCCAGTAAGGGGCCCGGACAAGAATTCAGCAATAGCAATCAGCCCCAGCATTTT CASKGPGQEFSNSNQPQHF
. 17 . TRBJ1-2 TRBV29-1 TGCAGCGTTGATATGGCAGGGGCCTCCATAACTAACTATGGCTACACCTTC CSVDMAGASITNYGYTF
TRBD2 18 few TRBJ2-1 TRBV14 TGTGCCAGCAGCCGCAGACAGCCATTAGCGGGGGTCTACAATGAGCAGTTCTTC CASSRRQPLAGVYNEQFF
. 14 . TRBJ2-5 TRBV6-5 TGTGCCAGCAGTCAGAGACAGAGGTCGGAGACCCAGTACTTC CASSQRQRSETQYF
. 12 . TRBJ1-1 TRBV5-5 TGTGCCAGCAGCTTGGTAGGGCAGGGGGCTTTCTTT CASSLVGQGAFF
TRBD1 14 . TRBJ1-1 TRBV6-5 TGTGCCAGCAGTTACGGGACAGAGAACACTGAAGCTTTCTTT CASSYGTENTEAFF
TRBD1 16 few TRBJ1-6 TRBV2 TGTGCCAGCAGTGAGGGCGTGGGACAGGGTTTATCACCCCTCCACTTT CASSEGVGQGLSPLHF
. 16 . TRBJ1-4 TRBV5-1 TGCGCCAGCAGCAAGGGACTCCAGGGAACTAATGAAAAACTGTTTTTT CASSKGLQGTNEKLFF
. 11 . TRBJ2-7 TRBV12-5 TGTGCTAGTGGGCGGAAGGACGAGCAGTACTTC CASGRKDEQYF